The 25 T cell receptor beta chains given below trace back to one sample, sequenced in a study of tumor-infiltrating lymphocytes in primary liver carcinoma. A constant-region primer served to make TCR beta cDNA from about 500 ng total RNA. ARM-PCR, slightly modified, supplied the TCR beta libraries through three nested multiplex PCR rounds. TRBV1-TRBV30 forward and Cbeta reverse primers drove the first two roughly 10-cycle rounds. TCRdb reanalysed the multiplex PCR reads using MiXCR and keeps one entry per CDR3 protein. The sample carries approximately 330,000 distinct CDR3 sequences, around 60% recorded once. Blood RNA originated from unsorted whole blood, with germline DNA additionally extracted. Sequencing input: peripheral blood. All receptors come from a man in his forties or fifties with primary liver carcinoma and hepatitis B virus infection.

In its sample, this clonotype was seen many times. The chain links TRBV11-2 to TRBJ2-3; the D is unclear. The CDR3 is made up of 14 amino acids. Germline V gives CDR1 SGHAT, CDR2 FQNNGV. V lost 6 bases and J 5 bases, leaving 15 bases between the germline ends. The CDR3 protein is CASRRDVGGDTQYF. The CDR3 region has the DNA TGTGCCAGCAGGAGAGATGTGGGTGGAGATACGCAGTATTTT.

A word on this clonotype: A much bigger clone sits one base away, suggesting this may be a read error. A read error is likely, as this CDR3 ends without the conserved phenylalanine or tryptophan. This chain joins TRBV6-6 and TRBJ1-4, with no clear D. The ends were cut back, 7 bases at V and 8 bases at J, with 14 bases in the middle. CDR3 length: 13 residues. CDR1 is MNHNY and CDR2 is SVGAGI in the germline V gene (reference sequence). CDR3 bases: TGTGCCAGCACCGGTGGCGGAGGGGAAAAACTGTTTGTT. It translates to CASTGGGGEKLFV.

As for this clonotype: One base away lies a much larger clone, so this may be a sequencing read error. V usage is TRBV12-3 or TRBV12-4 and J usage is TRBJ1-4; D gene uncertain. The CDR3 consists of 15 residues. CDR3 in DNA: TGTGCCAGGAGTTTAGGGCTAGGAGGTAATGAAAAACTGTTTTTT. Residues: CARSLGLGGNEKLFF.

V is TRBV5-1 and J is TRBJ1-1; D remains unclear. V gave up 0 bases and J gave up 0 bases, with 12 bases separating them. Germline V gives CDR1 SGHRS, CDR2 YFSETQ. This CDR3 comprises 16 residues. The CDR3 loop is CASSLVVNAMNTEAFF. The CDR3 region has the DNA TGCGCCAGCAGCTTGGTGGTGAATGCTATGAACACTGAAGCTTTCTTT.

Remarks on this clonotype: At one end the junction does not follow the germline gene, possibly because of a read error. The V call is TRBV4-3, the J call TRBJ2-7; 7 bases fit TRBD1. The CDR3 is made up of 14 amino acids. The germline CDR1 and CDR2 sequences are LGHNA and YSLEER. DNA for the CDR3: TGCCCCAGCAGCCAGTCTCAGGGGGACTACGAGCAGTACTTC. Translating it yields CPSSQSQGDYEQYF.

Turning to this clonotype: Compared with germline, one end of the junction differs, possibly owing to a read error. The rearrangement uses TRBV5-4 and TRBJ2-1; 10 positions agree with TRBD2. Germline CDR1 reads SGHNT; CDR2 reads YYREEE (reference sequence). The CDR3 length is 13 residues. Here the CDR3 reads CTSSEGLAIEQFF. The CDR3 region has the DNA TGTACCAGCAGCGAGGGACTAGCGATTGAGCAGTTCTTC.

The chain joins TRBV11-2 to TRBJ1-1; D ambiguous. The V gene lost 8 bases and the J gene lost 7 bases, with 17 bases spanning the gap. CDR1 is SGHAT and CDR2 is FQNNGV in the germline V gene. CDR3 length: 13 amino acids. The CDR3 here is CASCRTQRGEAFF. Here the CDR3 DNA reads TGTGCCAGCTGTCGAACTCAGCGTGGTGAAGCTTTCTTT.

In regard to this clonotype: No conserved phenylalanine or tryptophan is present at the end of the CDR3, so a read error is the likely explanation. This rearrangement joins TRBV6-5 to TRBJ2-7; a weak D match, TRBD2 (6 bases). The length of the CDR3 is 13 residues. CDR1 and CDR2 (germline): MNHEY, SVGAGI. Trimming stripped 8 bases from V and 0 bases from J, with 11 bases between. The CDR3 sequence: CASLRLGSYEQYL. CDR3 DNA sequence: TGTGCCAGCTTAAGACTAGGCTCCTACGAGCAGTACCTC.

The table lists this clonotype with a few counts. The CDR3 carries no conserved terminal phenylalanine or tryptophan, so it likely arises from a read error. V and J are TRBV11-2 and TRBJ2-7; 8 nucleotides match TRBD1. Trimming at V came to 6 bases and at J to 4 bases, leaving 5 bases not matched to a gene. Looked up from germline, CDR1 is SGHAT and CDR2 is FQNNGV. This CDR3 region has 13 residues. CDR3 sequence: CASSGWTGYEQYL. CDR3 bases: TGTGCCAGCAGTGGCTGGACAGGGTACGAGCAGTACTTA.

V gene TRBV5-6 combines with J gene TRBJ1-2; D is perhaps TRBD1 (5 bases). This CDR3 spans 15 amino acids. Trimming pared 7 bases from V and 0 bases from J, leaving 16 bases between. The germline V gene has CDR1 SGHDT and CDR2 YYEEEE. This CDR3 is CASCSDSPPNYGYTF. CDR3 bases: TGTGCCAGCTGCTCCGACAGTCCCCCTAACTATGGCTACACCTTC.

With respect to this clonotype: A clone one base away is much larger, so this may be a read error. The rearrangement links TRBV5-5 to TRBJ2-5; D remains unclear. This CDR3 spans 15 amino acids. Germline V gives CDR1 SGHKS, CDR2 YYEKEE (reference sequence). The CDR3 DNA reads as TGTCCCAGCAGCTTGCCGGCGGAGCTACAAGAGACCCAGTACTTC. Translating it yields CPSSLPAELQETQYF.

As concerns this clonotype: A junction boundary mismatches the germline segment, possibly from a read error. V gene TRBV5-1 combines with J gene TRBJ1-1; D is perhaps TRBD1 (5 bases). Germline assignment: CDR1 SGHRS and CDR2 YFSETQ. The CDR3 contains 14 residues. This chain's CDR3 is CASSSGTENTEAIF. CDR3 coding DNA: TGCGCCAGCAGCTCCGGGACCGAGAACACTGAAGCTATCTTT.

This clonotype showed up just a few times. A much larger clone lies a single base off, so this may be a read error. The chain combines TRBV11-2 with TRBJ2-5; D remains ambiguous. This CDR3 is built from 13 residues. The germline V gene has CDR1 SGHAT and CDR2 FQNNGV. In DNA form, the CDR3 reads TGTGTCAGCAGCCGAGGAGTACGAGAGACCCAGTACTTC. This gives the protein CVSSRGVRETQYF.

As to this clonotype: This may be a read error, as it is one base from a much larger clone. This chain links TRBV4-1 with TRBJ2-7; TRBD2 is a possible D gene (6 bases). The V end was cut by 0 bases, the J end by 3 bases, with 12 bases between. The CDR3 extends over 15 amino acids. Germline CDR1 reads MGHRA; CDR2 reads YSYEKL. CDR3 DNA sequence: TGCGCCAGCAGCCAAGAGGGGGACGGGGGCTACGAGCAGTACTTC. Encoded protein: CASSQEGDGGYEQYF.

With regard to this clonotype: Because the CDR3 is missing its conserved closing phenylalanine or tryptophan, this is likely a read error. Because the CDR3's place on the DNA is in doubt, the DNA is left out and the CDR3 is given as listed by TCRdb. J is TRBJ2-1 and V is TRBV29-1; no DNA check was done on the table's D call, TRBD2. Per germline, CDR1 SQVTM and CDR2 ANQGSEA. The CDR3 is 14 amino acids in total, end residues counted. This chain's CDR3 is CSVARLAGVYEQFS.

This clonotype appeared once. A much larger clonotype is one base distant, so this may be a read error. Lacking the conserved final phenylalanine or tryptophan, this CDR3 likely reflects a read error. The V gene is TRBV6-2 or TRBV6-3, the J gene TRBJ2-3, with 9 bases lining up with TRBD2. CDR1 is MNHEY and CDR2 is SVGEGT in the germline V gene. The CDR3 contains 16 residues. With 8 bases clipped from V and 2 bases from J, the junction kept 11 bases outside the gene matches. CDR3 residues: CASAAGGPLFTDTQYL. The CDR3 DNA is TGTGCCAGCGCGGCGGGAGGGCCTTTGTTCACAGATACGCAGTATCTT.

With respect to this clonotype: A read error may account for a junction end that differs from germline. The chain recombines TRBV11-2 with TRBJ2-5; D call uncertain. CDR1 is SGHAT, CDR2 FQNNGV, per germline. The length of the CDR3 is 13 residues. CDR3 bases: TGTGCCAACAGCCCAGGCCTTCAAGTGACCCAGTACTTC. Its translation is CANSPGLQVTQYF.

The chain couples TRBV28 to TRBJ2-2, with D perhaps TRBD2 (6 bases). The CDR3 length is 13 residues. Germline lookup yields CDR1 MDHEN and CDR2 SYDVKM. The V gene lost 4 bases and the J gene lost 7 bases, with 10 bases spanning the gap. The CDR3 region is CASSYLTSGELFF. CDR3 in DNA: TGTGCCAGCAGTTACCTGACTAGCGGGGAGCTGTTTTTT.

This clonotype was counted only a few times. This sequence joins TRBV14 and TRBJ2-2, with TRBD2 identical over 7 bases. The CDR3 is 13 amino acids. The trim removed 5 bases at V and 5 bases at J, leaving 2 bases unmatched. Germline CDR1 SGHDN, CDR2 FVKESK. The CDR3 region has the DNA TGTGCCAGCAGCACCGGGGGGACCGGGGAGCTGTTTTTT. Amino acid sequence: CASSTGGTGELFF.

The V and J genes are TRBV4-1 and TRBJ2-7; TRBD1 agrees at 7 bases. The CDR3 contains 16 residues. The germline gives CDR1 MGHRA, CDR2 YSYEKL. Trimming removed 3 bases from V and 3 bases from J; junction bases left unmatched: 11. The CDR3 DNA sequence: TGCGCCAGCAGCCATGAACCCTGGGACAGCGTCTACGAGCAGTACTTC. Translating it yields CASSHEPWDSVYEQYF.

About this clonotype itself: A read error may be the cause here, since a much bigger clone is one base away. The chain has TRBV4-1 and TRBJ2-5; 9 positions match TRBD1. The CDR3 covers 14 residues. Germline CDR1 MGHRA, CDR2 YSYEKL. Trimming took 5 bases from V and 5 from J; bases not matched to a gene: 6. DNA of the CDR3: TGCGCCAGCAGCTACGTACAGGGGGCCGAGACCCAGTACTTC. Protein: CASSYVQGAETQYF.

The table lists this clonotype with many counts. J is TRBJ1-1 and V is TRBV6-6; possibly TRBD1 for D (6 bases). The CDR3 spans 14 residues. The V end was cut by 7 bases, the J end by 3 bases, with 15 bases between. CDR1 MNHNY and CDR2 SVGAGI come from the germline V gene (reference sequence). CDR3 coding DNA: TGTGCCAGCAATTTCAAGGGGGTGGACACTGAAGCTTTCTTT. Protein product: CASNFKGVDTEAFF.

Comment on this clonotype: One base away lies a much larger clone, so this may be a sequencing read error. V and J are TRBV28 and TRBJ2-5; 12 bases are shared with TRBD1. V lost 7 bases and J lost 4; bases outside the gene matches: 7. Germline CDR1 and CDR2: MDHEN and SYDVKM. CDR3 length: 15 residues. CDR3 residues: CASIGDRGHGETQYF. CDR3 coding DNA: TGTGCCAGCATCGGGGACAGGGGGCATGGAGAGACCCAGTACTTC.

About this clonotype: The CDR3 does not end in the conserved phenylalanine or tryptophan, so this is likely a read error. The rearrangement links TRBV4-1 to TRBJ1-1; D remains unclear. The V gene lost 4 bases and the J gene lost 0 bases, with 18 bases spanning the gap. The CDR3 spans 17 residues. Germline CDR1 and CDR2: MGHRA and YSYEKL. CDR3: CASSPWANEGLNTEAFS. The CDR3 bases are TGCGCCAGCAGCCCATGGGCCAATGAGGGATTGAACACTGAAGCTTTCTCT.

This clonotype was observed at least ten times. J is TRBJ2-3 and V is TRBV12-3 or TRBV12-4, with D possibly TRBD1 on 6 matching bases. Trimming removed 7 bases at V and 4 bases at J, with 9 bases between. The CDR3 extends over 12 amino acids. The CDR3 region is CASNREADTQYF. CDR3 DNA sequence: TGTGCCAGCAACAGGGAAGCAGATACGCAGTATTTT.